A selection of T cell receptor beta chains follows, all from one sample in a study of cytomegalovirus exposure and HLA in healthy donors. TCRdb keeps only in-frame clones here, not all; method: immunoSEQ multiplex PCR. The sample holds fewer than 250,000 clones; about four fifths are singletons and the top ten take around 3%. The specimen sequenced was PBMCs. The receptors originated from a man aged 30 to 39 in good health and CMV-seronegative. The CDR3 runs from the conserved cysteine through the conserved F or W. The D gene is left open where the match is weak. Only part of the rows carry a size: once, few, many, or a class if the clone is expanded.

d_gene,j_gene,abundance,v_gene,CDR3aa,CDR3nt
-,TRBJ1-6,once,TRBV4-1,CASSPGLNSPLHF,TGCGCCAGCAGCCCCGGACTGAATTCACCCCTCCACTTT
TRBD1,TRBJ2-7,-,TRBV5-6,CASSARDRHYEQYF,TGTGCCAGCAGCGCCCGGGACAGGCATTACGAGCAGTACTTC
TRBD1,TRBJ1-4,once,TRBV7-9,CASSSWTGAYNEKLFF,TGTGCCAGCAGCTCTTGGACAGGGGCCTATAATGAAAAACTGTTTTTT
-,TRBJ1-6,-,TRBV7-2,CASSFSGFYSPLHF,TGTGCCAGCAGCTTTTCAGGGTTTTATTCACCCCTCCACTTT
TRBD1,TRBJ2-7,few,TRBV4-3,CASSPGQGVYEQYF,TGCGCCAGCAGCCCTGGACAGGGGGTCTACGAGCAGTACTTC
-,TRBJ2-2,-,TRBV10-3,CAISPGQNTGELFF,TGTGCCATCAGTCCGGGACAGAACACCGGGGAGCTGTTTTTT
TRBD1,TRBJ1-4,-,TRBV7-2,CASSWTGSRLFF,TGTGCCAGCAGCTGGACAGGGTCGAGACTGTTTTTT
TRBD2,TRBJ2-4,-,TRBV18,CASSPQLAGGPAKNIQYF,TGTGCCAGCTCACCACAGCTAGCGGGGGGGCCAGCCAAAAACATTCAGTACTTC
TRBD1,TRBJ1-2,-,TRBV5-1,CASSPYRPGQDYGYTF,TGCGCCAGCAGCCCCTATCGCCCGGGACAGGACTATGGCTACACCTTC
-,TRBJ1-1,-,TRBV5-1,CASSPGGPQHEAFF,TGCGCCAGCAGCCCGGGGGGGCCCCAGCACGAAGCTTTCTTT
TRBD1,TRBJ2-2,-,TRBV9,CASRGDSGELFF,TGTGCCAGCAGGGGGGACAGCGGGGAGCTGTTTTTT
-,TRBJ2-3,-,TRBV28,CAISLGGVNTDTQYF,TGTGCCATTTCCCTGGGCGGGGTGAACACAGATACGCAGTATTTT
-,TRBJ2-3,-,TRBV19,CASSVSRGDTQYF,TGTGCCAGTAGCGTTAGCAGGGGAGATACGCAGTATTTT